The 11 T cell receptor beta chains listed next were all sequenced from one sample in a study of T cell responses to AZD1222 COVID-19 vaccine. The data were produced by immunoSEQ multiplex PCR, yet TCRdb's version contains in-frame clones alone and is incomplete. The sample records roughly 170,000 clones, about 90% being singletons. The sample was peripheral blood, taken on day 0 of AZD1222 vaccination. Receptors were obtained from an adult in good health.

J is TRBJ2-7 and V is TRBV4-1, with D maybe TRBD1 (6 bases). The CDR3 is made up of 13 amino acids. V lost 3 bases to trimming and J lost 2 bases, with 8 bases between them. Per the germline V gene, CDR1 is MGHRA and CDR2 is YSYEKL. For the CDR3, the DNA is TGCGCCAGCAGCCAGGGGGCCACCTACGAGCAGTACTTC. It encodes CASSQGATYEQYF.

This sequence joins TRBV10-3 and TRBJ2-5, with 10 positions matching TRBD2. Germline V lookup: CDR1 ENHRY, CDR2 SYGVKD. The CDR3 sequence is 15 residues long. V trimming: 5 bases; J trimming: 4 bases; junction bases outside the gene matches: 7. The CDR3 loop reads CAISPGLAESETQYF. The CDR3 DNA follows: TGTGCCATCAGTCCCGGACTAGCGGAATCAGAGACCCAGTACTTC.

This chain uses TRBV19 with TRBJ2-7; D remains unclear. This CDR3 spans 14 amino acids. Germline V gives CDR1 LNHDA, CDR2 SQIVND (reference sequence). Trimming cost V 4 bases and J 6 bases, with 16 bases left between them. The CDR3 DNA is TGTGCCAGTAGTACCACCTGGCAGGTCGGCGAGCAGTACTTC. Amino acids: CASSTTWQVGEQYF.

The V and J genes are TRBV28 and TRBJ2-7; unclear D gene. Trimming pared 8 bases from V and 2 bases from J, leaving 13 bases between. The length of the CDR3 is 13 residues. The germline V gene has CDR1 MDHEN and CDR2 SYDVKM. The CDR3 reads CASGSIGPYEQYF. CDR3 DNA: TGTGCCAGCGGTAGCATCGGCCCCTACGAGCAGTACTTC.

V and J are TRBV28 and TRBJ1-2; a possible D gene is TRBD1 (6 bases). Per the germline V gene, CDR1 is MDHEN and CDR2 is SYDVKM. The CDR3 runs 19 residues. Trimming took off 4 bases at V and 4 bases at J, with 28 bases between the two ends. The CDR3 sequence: CASSSHLARPRGRLYGYTF. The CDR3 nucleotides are TGTGCCAGCAGTTCCCATCTTGCACGACCCAGGGGCCGACTCTATGGCTACACCTTC.

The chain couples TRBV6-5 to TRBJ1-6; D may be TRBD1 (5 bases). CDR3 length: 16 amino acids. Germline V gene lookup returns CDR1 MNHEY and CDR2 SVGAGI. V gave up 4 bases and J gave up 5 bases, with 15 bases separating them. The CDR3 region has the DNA TGTGCCAGCAGTTTAGCCAGGGCTGTCCATAATTCACCCCTCCACTTT. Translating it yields CASSLARAVHNSPLHF.

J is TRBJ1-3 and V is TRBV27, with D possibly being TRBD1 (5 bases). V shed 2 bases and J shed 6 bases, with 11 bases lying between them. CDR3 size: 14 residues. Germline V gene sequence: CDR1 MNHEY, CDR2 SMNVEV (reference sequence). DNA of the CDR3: TGTGCCAGCAGTTTAGGGGGGGATGTAAACACCATATATTTT. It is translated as CASSLGGDVNTIYF.

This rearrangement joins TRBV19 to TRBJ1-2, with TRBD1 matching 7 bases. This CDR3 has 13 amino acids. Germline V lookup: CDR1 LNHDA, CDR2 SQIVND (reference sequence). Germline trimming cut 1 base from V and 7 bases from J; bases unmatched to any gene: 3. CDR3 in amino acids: CASSIGRDSGYTF. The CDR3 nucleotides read TGTGCCAGTAGTATAGGGCGGGACAGTGGCTACACCTTC.

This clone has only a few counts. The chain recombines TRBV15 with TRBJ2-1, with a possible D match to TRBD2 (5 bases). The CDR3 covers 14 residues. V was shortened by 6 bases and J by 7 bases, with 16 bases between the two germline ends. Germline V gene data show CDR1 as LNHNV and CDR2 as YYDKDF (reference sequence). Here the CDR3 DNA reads TGTGCCACCAGGACGGGGATTGAGGTTAATGAGCAGTTCTTC. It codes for CATRTGIEVNEQFF.

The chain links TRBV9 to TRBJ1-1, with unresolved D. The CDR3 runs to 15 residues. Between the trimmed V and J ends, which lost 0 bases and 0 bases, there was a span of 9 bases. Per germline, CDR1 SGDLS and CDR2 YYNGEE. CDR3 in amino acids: CASSVADDLNTEAFF. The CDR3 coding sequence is TGTGCCAGCAGCGTAGCAGACGACCTGAACACTGAAGCTTTCTTT.

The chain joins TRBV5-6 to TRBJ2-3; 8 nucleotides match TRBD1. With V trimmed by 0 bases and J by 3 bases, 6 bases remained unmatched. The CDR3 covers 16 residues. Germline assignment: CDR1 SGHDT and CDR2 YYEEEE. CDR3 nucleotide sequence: TGTGCCAGCAGCTTGGAAGGCAGGGGGCTGACAGATACGCAGTATTTT. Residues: CASSLEGRGLTDTQYF.